Sequencing of this TCR beta chain was carried out in a study of shared clonotypes between healthy human individuals. Libraries were prepared by immunoSEQ multiplex PCR; TCRdb keeps only in-frame clonotypes and omits some of them. The repertoire consists of about 2.1 million clones, with approximately 94% occurring once and the leading ten covering approximately 1.7%. In the naive CD8 group, cells lacked CD45RO and were positively selected for CCR7, so terminally differentiated effector memory CD45RA+ cells were left out. The sequence was collected from a man between 18 and 35 years old in good health. Some clones in this sample may be carry-over from other donors' samples. Sequencing used naive CD8+ T cells from PBMCs.

As DNA, the CDR3 is TGTGCCAGCAGCCCAGGACTAGCGGGAGGGCCTCAAGAGACCCAGTACTTC. Amino acids: CASSPGLAGGPQETQYF. J is TRBJ2-5 and V is TRBV9, with 15 bases aligning to TRBD2. The CDR3 spans 17 residues. V shed 4 bases and J 2 bases; nucleotides not matched to a gene: 6. The germline V gene encodes CDR1 SGDLS and CDR2 YYNGEE.